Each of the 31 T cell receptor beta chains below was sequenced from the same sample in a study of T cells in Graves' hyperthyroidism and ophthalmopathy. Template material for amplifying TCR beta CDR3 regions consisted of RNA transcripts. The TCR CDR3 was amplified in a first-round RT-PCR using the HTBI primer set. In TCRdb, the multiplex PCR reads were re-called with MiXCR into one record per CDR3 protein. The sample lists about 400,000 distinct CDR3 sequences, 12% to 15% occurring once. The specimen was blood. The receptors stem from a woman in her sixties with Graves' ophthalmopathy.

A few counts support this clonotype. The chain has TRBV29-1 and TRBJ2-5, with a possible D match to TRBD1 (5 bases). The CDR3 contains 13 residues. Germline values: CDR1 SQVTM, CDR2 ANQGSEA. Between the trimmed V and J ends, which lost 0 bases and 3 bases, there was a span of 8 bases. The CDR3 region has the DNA TGCAGCGTTGAAGACCCAGGGAAAGAGACCCAGTACTTC. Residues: CSVEDPGKETQYF.

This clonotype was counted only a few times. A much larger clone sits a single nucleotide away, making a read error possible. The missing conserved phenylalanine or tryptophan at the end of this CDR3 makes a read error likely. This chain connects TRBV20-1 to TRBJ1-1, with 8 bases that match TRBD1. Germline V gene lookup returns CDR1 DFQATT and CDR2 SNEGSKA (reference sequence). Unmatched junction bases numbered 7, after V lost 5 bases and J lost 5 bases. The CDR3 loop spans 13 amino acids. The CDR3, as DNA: TGCAGTGCTCCACAGGGGGGGGTTACTGAAGCTTTCTCT. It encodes CSAPQGGVTEAFS.

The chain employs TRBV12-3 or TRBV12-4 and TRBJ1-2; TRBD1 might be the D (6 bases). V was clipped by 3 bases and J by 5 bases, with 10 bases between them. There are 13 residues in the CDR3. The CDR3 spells CASSFRGGYGYTF. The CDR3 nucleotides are TGTGCCAGCAGTTTCAGGGGTGGGTATGGCTACACCTTC.

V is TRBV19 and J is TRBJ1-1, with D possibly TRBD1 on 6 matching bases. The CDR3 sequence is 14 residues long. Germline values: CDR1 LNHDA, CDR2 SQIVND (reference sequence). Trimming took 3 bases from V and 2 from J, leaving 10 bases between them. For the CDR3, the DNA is TGTGCCAGTAGTATGGGGACACAAAACACTGAAGCTTTCTTT. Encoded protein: CASSMGTQNTEAFF.

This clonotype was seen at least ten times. The CDR3 sequence: CASTKTGGGSEAFF. The CDR3 DNA follows: TGTGCCAGCACCAAGACAGGGGGGGGGTCTGAAGCTTTCTTT. The V and J genes are TRBV28 and TRBJ1-1; 9 bases line up with TRBD1. The length of the CDR3 is 14 residues. CDR1 and CDR2 from the germline V gene are MDHEN and SYDVKM. J gave up 6 bases and V 7 bases, and 9 bases lay outside the gene matches.

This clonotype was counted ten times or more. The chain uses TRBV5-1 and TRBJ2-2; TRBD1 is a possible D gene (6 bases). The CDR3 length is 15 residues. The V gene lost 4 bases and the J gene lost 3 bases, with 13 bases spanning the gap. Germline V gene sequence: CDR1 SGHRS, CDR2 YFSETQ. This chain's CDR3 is CASSRPTGDTGELFF. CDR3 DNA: TGCGCCAGCAGCCGGCCGACAGGAGACACCGGGGAGCTGTTTTTT.

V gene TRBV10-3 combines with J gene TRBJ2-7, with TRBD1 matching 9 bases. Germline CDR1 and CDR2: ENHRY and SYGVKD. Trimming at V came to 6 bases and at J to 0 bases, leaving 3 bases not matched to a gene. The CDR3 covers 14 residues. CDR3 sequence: CAISRDRDSYEQYF. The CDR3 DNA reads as TGTGCCATCAGCCGGGACAGGGACTCCTACGAGCAGTACTTC.

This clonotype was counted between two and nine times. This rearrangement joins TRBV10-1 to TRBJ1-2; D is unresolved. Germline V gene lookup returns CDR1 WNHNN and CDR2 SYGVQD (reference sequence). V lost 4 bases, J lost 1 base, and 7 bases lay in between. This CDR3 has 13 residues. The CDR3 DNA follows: TGCGCCAGCAGTGCTGGAGTTAACTATGGCTACACCTTC. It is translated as CASSAGVNYGYTF.

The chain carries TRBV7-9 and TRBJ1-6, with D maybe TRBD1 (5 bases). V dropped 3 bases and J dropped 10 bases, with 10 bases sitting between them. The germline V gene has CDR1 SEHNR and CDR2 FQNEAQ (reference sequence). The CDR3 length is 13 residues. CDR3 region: CASSLQGGSPLHF. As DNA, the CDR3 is TGTGCCAGCAGCTTGCAGGGCGGCTCACCCCTCCACTTT.

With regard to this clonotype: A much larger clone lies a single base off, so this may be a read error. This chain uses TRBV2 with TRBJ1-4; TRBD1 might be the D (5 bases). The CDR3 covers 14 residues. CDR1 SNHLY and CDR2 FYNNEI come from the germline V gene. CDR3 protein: CATYTPGTSEKLFF. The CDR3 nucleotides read TGTGCCACCTACACACCAGGGACTAGTGAAAAACTGTTTTTT.

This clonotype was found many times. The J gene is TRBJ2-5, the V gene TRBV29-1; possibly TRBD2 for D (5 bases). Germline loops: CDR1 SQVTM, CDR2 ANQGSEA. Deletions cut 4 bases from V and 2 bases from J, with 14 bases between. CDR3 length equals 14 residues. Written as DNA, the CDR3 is TGCAGCGTTGCGGTCGAGGACTGGCAAGAGACCCAGTACTTC. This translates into CSVAVEDWQETQYF.

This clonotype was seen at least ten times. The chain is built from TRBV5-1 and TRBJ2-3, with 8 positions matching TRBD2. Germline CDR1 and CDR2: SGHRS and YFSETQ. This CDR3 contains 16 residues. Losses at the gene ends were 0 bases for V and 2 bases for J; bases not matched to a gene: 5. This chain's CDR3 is CASSLDGSGTTDTQYF. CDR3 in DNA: TGCGCCAGCAGCTTGGATGGTAGCGGGACCACAGATACGCAGTATTTT.

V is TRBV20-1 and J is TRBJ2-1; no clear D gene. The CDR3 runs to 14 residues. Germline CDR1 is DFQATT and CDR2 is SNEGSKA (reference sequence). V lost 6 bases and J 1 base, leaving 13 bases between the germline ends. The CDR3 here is CSASAQVSYNEQFF. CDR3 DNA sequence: TGCAGTGCGTCCGCCCAAGTATCCTACAATGAGCAGTTCTTC.

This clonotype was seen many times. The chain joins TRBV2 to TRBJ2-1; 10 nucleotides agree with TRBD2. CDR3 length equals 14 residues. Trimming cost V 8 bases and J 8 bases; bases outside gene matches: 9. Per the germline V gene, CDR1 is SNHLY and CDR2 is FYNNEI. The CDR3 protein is CASRSGTSDHEQFF. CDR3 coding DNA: TGTGCCAGCCGCTCCGGGACTAGCGATCATGAGCAGTTCTTC.

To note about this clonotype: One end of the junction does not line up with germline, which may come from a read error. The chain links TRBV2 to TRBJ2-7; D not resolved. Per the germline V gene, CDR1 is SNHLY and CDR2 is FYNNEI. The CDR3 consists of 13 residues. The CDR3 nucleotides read TGTGCCAGCATCGGGTATCTCTCCTACGGGCAGTACTTC. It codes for CASIGYLSYGQYF.

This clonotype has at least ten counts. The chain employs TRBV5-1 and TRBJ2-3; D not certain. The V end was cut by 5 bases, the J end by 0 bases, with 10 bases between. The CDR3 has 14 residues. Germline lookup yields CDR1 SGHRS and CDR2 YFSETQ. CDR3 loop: CASSRDGSTDTQYF. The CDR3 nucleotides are TGCGCCAGCAGTCGTGATGGTAGCACAGATACGCAGTATTTT.

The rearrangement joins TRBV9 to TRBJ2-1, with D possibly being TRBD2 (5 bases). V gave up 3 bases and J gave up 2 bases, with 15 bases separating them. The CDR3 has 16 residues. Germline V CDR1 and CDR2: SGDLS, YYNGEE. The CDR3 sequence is CASSAGLTGPYNEQFF. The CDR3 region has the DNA TGTGCCAGCAGCGCTGGACTCACCGGCCCCTACAATGAGCAGTTCTTC.

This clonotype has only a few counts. The CDR3 region has the DNA TGCAGTGGTCTTAGCGGGAGTTTATACAATGAGCAGTTCTTC. The encoded protein is CSGLSGSLYNEQFF. The chain uses TRBV20-1 and TRBJ2-1; 9 bases match TRBD2. The V and J ends lost 7 bases and 4 bases, in that order; junction bases with no gene match: 8. In germline, CDR1 is DFQATT, CDR2 SNEGSKA (reference sequence). This CDR3 contains 14 residues.

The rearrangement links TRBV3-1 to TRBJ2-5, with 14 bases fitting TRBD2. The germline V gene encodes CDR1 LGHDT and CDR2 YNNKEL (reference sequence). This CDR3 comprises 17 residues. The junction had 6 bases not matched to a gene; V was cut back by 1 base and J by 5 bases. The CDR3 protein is CASSQGLAGGIRETQYF. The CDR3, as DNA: TGTGCCAGCAGCCAAGGACTAGCGGGAGGGATTAGGGAGACCCAGTACTTC.

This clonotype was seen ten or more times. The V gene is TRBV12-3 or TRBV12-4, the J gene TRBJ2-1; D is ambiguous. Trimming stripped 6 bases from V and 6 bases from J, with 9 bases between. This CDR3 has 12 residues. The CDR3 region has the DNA TGTGCCAGCAGGGTTAGTGTCAATGAGCAGTTCTTC. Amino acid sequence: CASRVSVNEQFF.

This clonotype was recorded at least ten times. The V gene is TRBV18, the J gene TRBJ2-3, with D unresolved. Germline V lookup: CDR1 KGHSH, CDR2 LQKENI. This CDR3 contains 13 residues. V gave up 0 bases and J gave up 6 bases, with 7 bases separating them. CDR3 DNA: TGTGCCAGCTCACCACCGGATAGGGATACGCAGTATTTT. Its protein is CASSPPDRDTQYF.

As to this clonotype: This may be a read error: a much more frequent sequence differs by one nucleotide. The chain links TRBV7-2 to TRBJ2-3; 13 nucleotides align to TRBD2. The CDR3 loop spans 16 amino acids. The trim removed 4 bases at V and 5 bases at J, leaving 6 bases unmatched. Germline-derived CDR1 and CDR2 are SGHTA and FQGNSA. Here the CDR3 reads CASSYGLAGEIDTQYF. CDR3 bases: TGTGCCAGCAGCTATGGACTAGCGGGAGAAATAGATACGCAGTATTTT.

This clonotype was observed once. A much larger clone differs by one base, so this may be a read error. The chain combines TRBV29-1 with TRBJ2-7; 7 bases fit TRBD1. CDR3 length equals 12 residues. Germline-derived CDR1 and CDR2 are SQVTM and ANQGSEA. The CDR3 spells CSVGQGGNEQCF. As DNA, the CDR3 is TGCAGCGTTGGACAGGGCGGCAACGAGCAGTGCTTC.

CDR3 in DNA: TGTGCCAGCAATAGCCGGGTCGGAGTCTACGAGCAGTACTTC. Its protein is CASNSRVGVYEQYF. The rearrangement uses TRBV2 and TRBJ2-7; the D is unclear. CDR1 is SNHLY and CDR2 is FYNNEI in the germline V gene. Trimming took 7 bases from V and 3 from J, leaving 16 bases between them. This CDR3 is built from 14 residues.

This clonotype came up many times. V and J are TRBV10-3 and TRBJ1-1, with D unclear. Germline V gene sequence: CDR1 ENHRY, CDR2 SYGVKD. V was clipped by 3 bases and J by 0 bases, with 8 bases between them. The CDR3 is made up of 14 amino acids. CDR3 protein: CAISEQSMNTEAFF. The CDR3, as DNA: TGTGCCATCAGTGAACAGAGCATGAACACTGAAGCTTTCTTT.

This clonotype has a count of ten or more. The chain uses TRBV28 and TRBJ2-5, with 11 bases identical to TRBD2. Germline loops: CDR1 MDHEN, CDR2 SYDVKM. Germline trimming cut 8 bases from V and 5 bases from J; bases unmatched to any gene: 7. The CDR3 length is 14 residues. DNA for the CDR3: TGTGCCAGCCAGGTAGCGGGAGGGAGGGAGACCCAGTACTTC. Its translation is CASQVAGGRETQYF.

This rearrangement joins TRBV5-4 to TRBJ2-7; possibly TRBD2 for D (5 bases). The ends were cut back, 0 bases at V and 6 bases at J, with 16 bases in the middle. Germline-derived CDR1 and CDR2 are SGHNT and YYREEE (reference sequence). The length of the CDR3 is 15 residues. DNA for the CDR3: TGTGCCAGCAGCTTGGCCGGGCCTAGCAAGAGCGAGCAGTACTTC. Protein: CASSLAGPSKSEQYF.

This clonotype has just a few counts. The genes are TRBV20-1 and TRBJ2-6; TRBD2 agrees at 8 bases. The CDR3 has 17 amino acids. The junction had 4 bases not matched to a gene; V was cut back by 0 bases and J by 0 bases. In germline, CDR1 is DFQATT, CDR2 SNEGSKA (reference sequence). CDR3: CSARDSGGVSGANVLTF. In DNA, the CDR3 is TGCAGTGCTAGAGATTCGGGAGGGGTCTCTGGGGCCAACGTCCTGACTTTC.

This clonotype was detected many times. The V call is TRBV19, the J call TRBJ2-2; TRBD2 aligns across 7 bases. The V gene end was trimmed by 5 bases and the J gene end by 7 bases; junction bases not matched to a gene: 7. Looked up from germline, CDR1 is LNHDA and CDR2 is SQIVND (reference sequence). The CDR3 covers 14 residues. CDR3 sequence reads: CASSERLAGGELFF. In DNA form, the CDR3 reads TGTGCCAGTAGTGAAAGACTAGCTGGCGGGGAGCTGTTTTTT.

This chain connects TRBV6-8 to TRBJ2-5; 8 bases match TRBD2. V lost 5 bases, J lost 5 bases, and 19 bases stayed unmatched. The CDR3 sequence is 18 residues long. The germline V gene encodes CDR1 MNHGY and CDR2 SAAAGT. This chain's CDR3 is CASSLLKGGTSGSETQYF. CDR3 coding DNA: TGTGCCAGCAGTCTACTCAAGGGCGGGACTAGTGGATCTGAGACCCAGTACTTC.

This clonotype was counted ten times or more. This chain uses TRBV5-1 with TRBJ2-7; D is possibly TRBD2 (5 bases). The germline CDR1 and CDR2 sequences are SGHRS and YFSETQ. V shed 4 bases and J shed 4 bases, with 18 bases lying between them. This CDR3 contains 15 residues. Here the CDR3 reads CASSLTMTTRYEQYF. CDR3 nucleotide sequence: TGCGCCAGCAGCCTGACCATGACTACGCGTTACGAGCAGTACTTC.